The 14 T cell receptor beta chains below were found in one sample sequenced in a study of CD8 T cells in ankylosing spondylitis. General study results and limits: Ankylosing spondylitis blood seemed to carry a telltale TCR beta motif made of about 8 highly homologous variants.

These receptors are not linked to any known antigen. TCRdb used MiXCR to reprocess the 5' RACE reads, holding one entry per CDR3 protein. This table holds about 390,000 distinct CDR3 sequences, 20% to 25% found once. Sequenced input: blood, either unsorted or a sorted T cell fraction (not recorded which). The receptors here all came from a male donor with ankylosing spondylitis.

The table lists this clonotype with a few counts. This CDR3 reads CASSLNGEKLFF. In nucleotides, the CDR3 is TGCGCCAGCAGCTTGAATGGGGAAAAACTGTTTTTT. The rearrangement links TRBV5-1 to TRBJ1-4; no clear D gene. This CDR3 spans 12 amino acids. The V and J ends lost 1 base and 8 bases respectively, with 6 bases between them. In germline, CDR1 is SGHRS, CDR2 YFSETQ.

This clonotype was seen a handful of times. J is TRBJ2-7 and V is TRBV5-1, with TRBD1 as a possible D gene (6 bases). The CDR3 extends over 12 amino acids. V was clipped by 4 bases and J by 3 bases, with 8 bases between them. The germline gives CDR1 SGHRS, CDR2 YFSETQ. CDR3: CASSAQGYEQYF. CDR3 DNA: TGCGCCAGCAGCGCACAGGGCTACGAGCAGTACTTC.

The chain combines TRBV19 with TRBJ2-3; 14 bases line up with TRBD2. This CDR3 is 17 amino acids long. V shed 8 bases, J shed 4 bases, and the junction held 11 bases outside the gene matches. Germline lookup yields CDR1 LNHDA and CDR2 SQIVND (reference sequence). The CDR3 nucleotides read TGTGCCAGTTCTGGGACTAGCGGGGGCTCTGGGGCAGATACGCAGTATTTT. Protein sequence: CASSGTSGGSGADTQYF.

This clonotype showed up just a few times. The chain recombines TRBV20-1 with TRBJ2-7; 9 positions agree with TRBD1. CDR3 length: 13 residues. V shed 5 bases, J shed 3 bases, and the junction held 5 bases outside the gene matches. Germline CDR1 is DFQATT and CDR2 is SNEGSKA (reference sequence). CDR3 nucleotide sequence: TGCAGTGCTGAACCGGGACAGGGCTACGAGCAGTACTTC. Translation: CSAEPGQGYEQYF.

This chain links TRBV5-1 with TRBJ2-7; 11 bases are a match to TRBD1. This CDR3 spans 14 amino acids. J gave up 2 bases and V 7 bases, and 5 bases lay outside the gene matches. Germline CDR1 SGHRS, CDR2 YFSETQ. The CDR3 nucleotides are TGCGCCAGCCGGGACAGGGGGTCAACCTACGAGCAGTACTTC. Its translation is CASRDRGSTYEQYF.

The chain employs TRBV11-2 and TRBJ2-1, with D uncertain. This CDR3 is 14 amino acids long. Germline CDR1 is SGHAT and CDR2 is FQNNGV. Trimming took off 4 bases at V and 6 bases at J, with 13 bases between the two ends. The CDR3 loop reads CASSSERVSNEQFF. The CDR3 DNA follows: TGTGCCAGCAGCTCCGAGAGAGTCAGCAATGAGCAGTTCTTC. The full variable domain, in which reference TRBV11-2 and TRBJ2-1 provide the parts outside the CDR3, is EAGVAQSPRYKIIEKRQSVAFWCNPISGHATLYWYQQILGQGPKLLIQFQNNGVVDDSQLPKDRFSAERLKGVDSTLKIQPAKLEDSAVYLCASSSERVSNEQFFGPGTRLTVL.

This clonotype was seen only a few times. DNA for the CDR3: TGTGCCAGCAGCCAAGGCCCCAGTATTCGCTATGGCTACACCTTC. Protein sequence: CASSQGPSIRYGYTF. The chain is built from TRBV3-1 and TRBJ1-2; D is undetermined. This CDR3 has 15 residues. Germline V lookup: CDR1 LGHDT, CDR2 YNNKEL (reference sequence). V lost 1 base, J lost 4 bases, and 13 bases lay in between.

This clonotype was counted between two and nine times. The chain employs TRBV7-9 and TRBJ2-2; the D is unclear. The germline V gene encodes CDR1 SEHNR and CDR2 FQNEAQ (reference sequence). The CDR3 contains 15 residues. With 7 bases removed from V and 0 bases from J, the gap between germline ends came to 12 bases. The CDR3: CASNPSWSNTGELFF. CDR3 DNA sequence: TGTGCCAGCAACCCTTCGTGGTCGAACACCGGGGAGCTGTTTTTT.

The rearrangement uses TRBV6-1 and TRBJ2-2; a weak D match, TRBD1 (5 bases). CDR3 size: 16 residues. Germline CDR1 MNHNS, CDR2 SASEGT. V shed 2 bases and J shed 0 bases, with 10 bases lying between them. CDR3 bases: TGTGCCAGCAGTGAACAGGGTGGGGCGAACACCGGGGAGCTGTTTTTT. Protein: CASSEQGGANTGELFF.

This clonotype was seen a handful of times. The gene calls are TRBV6-6 and TRBJ2-1; weak D call: TRBD1 (5 bases). There are 14 residues in the CDR3. CDR1 and CDR2 (germline): MNHNY, SVGAGI (reference sequence). Trimming left V 0 bases short and J 8 bases short, with 11 bases between. The CDR3: CASSYSARVDEQFF. CDR3 bases: TGTGCCAGCAGTTACTCGGCCAGGGTGGATGAGCAGTTCTTC.

This clonotype was seen only a few times. Here the CDR3 reads CAVQESTSTDTQYF. The CDR3 DNA reads TGTGCCGTACAAGAGAGTACTAGCACAGATACGCAGTATTTT. The chain has TRBV10-3 and TRBJ2-3; no clear D gene. The CDR3 spans 14 residues. Trimming took off 11 bases at V and 0 bases at J, with 15 bases between the two ends. Germline CDR1 and CDR2: ENHRY and SYGVKD.

The rearrangement joins TRBV5-1 to TRBJ2-5; TRBD2 aligns across 8 bases. This CDR3 is built from 16 residues. Germline loops: CDR1 SGHRS, CDR2 YFSETQ. J was trimmed by 4 bases and V by 1 base; bases with no gene match: 9. The CDR3 nucleotides read TGCGCCAGCAGCTTGACGGGGGGGCGCTACGGAGAGACCCAGTACTTC. It encodes CASSLTGGRYGETQYF.

The chain has TRBV20-1 and TRBJ2-7, with TRBD2 matching over 7 bases. The V segment lost 4 bases and the J segment 2 bases; nucleotides outside the gene matches: 8. The CDR3 consists of 14 residues. Germline CDR1 is DFQATT and CDR2 is SNEGSKA (reference sequence). CDR3 sequence (DNA): TGCAGTGCTACCGGAGCGGGATCGACCTACGAGCAGTACTTC. Its protein is CSATGAGSTYEQYF.

This clonotype was observed a handful of times. The chain joins TRBV6-5 to TRBJ1-2; TRBD1 agrees at 7 bases. CDR3 length equals 13 residues. From germline, CDR1 is MNHEY and CDR2 SVGAGI. J gave up 4 bases and V 4 bases, and 3 bases lay outside the gene matches. The CDR3 protein is CASSLGQPYGYTF. The CDR3 DNA reads TGTGCCAGCAGTTTGGGACAGCCCTATGGCTACACCTTC.